The text below deals with one T cell receptor beta chain. What it binds is unknown. The CDR3 contains 14 residues. Germline lookup yields CDR1 SQVTM and CDR2 ANQGSEA. From its re-call of the 5' RACE reads, TCRdb lists each CDR3 protein once, without DNA. Its table records 500,000 to 700,000 distinct CDR3 sequences. This specimen comes from a study of T cells expressing NK-cell markers. Study at large: Sorted CD3+CD56-NKG2C+, CD3+CD56+NKG2C- and CD3+CD56+NKG2C+ T cells were the source of the TCR beta repertoires. Study-level findings and limits: For a few donors, these clonotypes were likewise the leading ones in the CD3+CD56-NKG2C+ fraction. Unclear, still, was the HCMV specificity of the expanded NKG2C+ T cell clones.

The clonotype comes from a man aged 18-30 years in good health. The chain employs TRBV29-1 and TRBJ1-5; absent DNA, TCRdb's TRBD1 call cannot be checked. Sequencing input: blood T cells: a sorted CD56 or NKG2C T cell subset, CD4+ or CD8+ T cells, or bulk PBMC T cells (not recorded which). This chain's CDR3 is CSVEAGTGSGPQHF.